The 14 T cell receptor beta chains given below trace back to one sample, sequenced in a study of blood T cell repertoires in COVID-19. Assay used: immunoSEQ multiplex PCR; TCRdb lists only in-frame clones, some missing. The table lists 200,000 to 250,000 clones, around 83% of them singletons. The specimen sequenced was peripheral blood. These receptors were obtained from a man aged 35-49 years with acute or convalescent COVID-19.

This clone was detected once. The V and J genes are TRBV12-3 or TRBV12-4 and TRBJ1-2, with 7 bases aligning to TRBD1. Germline trimming cut 6 bases from V and 10 bases from J; bases unmatched to any gene: 11. This CDR3 is built from 13 residues. The CDR3 DNA reads TGTGCCAGCAGCTCGACAGGGATCAGGGACTACACCTTC. It specifies CASSSTGIRDYTF.

This chain links TRBV6-2 or TRBV6-3 with TRBJ2-6; 12 bases are a match to TRBD1. Germline CDR1 reads MNHEY; CDR2 reads SVGEGT. The CDR3 consists of 19 residues. Trimming took 0 bases from V and 4 from J; bases not matched to a gene: 7. The CDR3 loop reads CASSYSPGQGAKGANVLTF. The CDR3 nucleotides are TGTGCCAGCAGTTACTCACCGGGACAGGGGGCGAAAGGGGCCAACGTCCTGACTTTC.

The J gene is TRBJ1-1, the V gene TRBV5-4; 7 bases agree with TRBD1. There are 15 residues in the CDR3. The V gene's germline CDR1 is SGHNT and CDR2 YYREEE (reference sequence). J was trimmed by 5 bases and V by 4 bases; bases with no gene match: 11. CDR3 nucleotides: TGTGCCAGCAGCATACAGGGGAACAGTGGGACTGAAGCTTTCTTT. As protein: CASSIQGNSGTEAFF.

The V gene is TRBV11-2, the J gene TRBJ2-5, with 7 bases lining up with TRBD1. Germline lookup yields CDR1 SGHAT and CDR2 FQNNGV. The CDR3 is made up of 14 amino acids. Germline trimming cut 3 bases from V and 5 bases from J; bases unmatched to any gene: 6. In DNA, the CDR3 is TGTGCCAGCAGCTTGGAAGGGGGCGTGGAGACCCAGTACTTC. It is translated as CASSLEGGVETQYF.

The V gene is TRBV11-2, the J gene TRBJ1-1, with TRBD1 matching 7 bases. Germline CDR1 SGHAT, CDR2 FQNNGV. With V trimmed by 5 bases and J by 0 bases, 6 bases remained unmatched. The CDR3 covers 15 residues. CDR3 in amino acids: CASSPATGMNTEAFF. In nucleotides, the CDR3 is TGTGCCAGCAGCCCAGCGACAGGGATGAACACTGAAGCTTTCTTT.

The rearrangement uses TRBV6-5 and TRBJ1-2, with D possibly matching TRBD1 (5 bases). In germline, CDR1 is MNHEY, CDR2 SVGAGI. CDR3 length equals 15 residues. Trimming stripped 6 bases from V and 7 bases from J, with 21 bases between. CDR3 in DNA: TGTGCCAGCAGGATAGGGGCGGGGGATATGGGTGGCTACACCTTC. Protein: CASRIGAGDMGGYTF.

The genes are TRBV9 and TRBJ1-1, with D tentatively TRBD1 (5 bases). The length of the CDR3 is 13 residues. The V end lost 4 bases, the J end lost 3 bases, and 10 bases lay between the germline ends. Germline V CDR1 and CDR2: SGDLS, YYNGEE. CDR3 in DNA: TGTGCCAGCAGCCGCGACAGTTACACTGAAGCTTTCTTT. The encoded protein is CASSRDSYTEAFF.

The chain carries TRBV19 and TRBJ2-1; D not resolved. From germline, CDR1 is LNHDA and CDR2 SQIVND (reference sequence). This CDR3 comprises 13 residues. V dropped 3 bases and J dropped 3 bases, with 6 bases sitting between them. The CDR3 reads CASSIQVYNEQFF. The CDR3 coding sequence is TGTGCCAGTAGTATTCAGGTCTACAATGAGCAGTTCTTC. The full variable domain, completed using reference TRBV19 and TRBJ2-1, is DGGITQSPKYLFRKEGQNVTLSCEQNLNHDAMYWYRQDPGQGLRLIYYSQIVNDFQKGDIAEGYSVSREKKESFPLTVTSAQKNPTAFYLCASSIQVYNEQFFGPGTRLTVL.

The chain has TRBV19 and TRBJ1-3; D might be TRBD1 (6 bases). Germline values: CDR1 LNHDA, CDR2 SQIVND (reference sequence). V was shortened by 4 bases and J by 0 bases, with 10 bases between the two germline ends. This CDR3 has 15 residues. CDR3 nucleotide sequence: TGTGCCAGTAGTACGGACAGTTTCTCTGGAAACACCATATATTTT. It is translated as CASSTDSFSGNTIYF.

This clone has only one observation. The rearrangement joins TRBV5-1 to TRBJ1-5; TRBD1 might be the D (6 bases). The CDR3 loop spans 16 amino acids. Trimming pared 0 bases from V and 2 bases from J, leaving 12 bases between. Germline CDR1 SGHRS, CDR2 YFSETQ. Written as DNA, the CDR3 is TGCGCCAGCAGCTTGGATGCATCAGGGGGCAATCAGCCCCAGCATTTT. This sequence encodes CASSLDASGGNQPQHF.

This clone showed up just once. The chain carries TRBV27 and TRBJ2-7, with D uncertain. The CDR3 extends over 11 amino acids. Trimming stripped 6 bases from V and 3 bases from J, with 6 bases between. Germline V CDR1 and CDR2: MNHEY, SMNVEV (reference sequence). This CDR3 reads CASRALYEQYF. The DNA of the CDR3 is TGTGCCAGCAGGGCTCTCTACGAGCAGTACTTC.

The chain combines TRBV6-5 with TRBJ1-5; D possibly corresponds to TRBD1 (6 bases). Trimming removed 8 bases from V and 2 bases from J, with 13 bases in between. In germline, CDR1 is MNHEY, CDR2 SVGAGI. CDR3 length: 14 residues. CDR3: CASAYRVGNQPQHF. CDR3 DNA: TGTGCCAGCGCATACAGGGTTGGCAATCAGCCCCAGCATTTT.

This clone was detected only once. The V and J genes are TRBV13 and TRBJ1-1; possibly TRBD1 for D (6 bases). Germline V gives CDR1 PRHDT, CDR2 FYEKMQ (reference sequence). The CDR3 loop spans 14 amino acids. Trimming stripped 5 bases from V and 2 bases from J, with 12 bases between. CDR3 residues: CASSPDSYNTEAFF. The CDR3 nucleotides are TGTGCCAGCAGCCCGGACAGCTACAACACTGAAGCTTTCTTT.

The chain carries TRBV5-5 and TRBJ1-5, with D possibly being TRBD1 (5 bases). CDR3 length equals 17 residues. Germline assignment: CDR1 SGHKS and CDR2 YYEKEE (reference sequence). The V end lost 0 bases, the J end lost 3 bases, and 16 bases lay between the germline ends. This CDR3 is CASSLAPGGVNNQPQHF. DNA of the CDR3: TGTGCCAGCAGCTTGGCCCCGGGAGGGGTGAACAATCAGCCCCAGCATTTT. Full variable domain (rest looked up from reference TRBV5-5 and TRBJ1-5): DAGVTQSPTHLIKTRGQQVTLRCSPISGHKSVSWYQQVLGQGPQFIFQYYEKEERGRGNFPDRFSARQFPNYSSELNVNALLLGDSALYLCASSLAPGGVNNQPQHFGDGTRLSIL.